A single sample gave rise to the 19 T cell receptor beta chains below, sequenced in a study of beta chain features in type 1 diabetes. Overall study results and limits: When Type 1 diabetes patients were examined, their TCRB CDR3s proved moderately but significantly shorter in all four CD4+ subsets.

Their cognate antigens are unknown. The study reverse transcribed the entire isolated RNA, so it sequenced expressed TCRB transcripts. Method: immunoSEQ multiplex PCR; TCRdb's copy keeps in-frame clones and lacks some. Altogether under 300,000 clones are present, roughly 20% being singletons, with the ten largest covering more than 0.025%. Sequenced sample: naive CD4+ T cells from blood. The receptors stem from a woman aged 40 to 49 with type 1 diabetes.

V usage is TRBV9 and J usage is TRBJ1-4; no definite D call. Trimming stripped 4 bases from V and 8 bases from J, with 9 bases between. The CDR3 loop spans 12 amino acids. Germline V gene sequence: CDR1 SGDLS, CDR2 YYNGEE. The DNA for the CDR3 is TGTGCCAGCAGCTCTGGGCGAGAAAAACTGTTTTTT. It specifies CASSSGREKLFF.

This clone occurred a few times. The chain couples TRBV2 to TRBJ1-1; TRBD1 agrees at 9 bases. There are 16 residues in the CDR3. The V gene's germline CDR1 is SNHLY and CDR2 FYNNEI. With V trimmed by 7 bases and J by 1 base, 10 bases remained unmatched. The CDR3 DNA sequence: TGTGCCAGCACTATAGACAGGGGGATTCAGAACACTGAAGCTTTCTTT. Its protein product is CASTIDRGIQNTEAFF.

This clone was seen only a few times. CDR3 nucleotide sequence: TGTGCCTGGGGTGACTCGCGGGGCGGGTACAATGAGCAGTTCTTC. Residues: CAWGDSRGGYNEQFF. The J gene is TRBJ2-1, the V gene TRBV30; D may be TRBD2 (6 bases). Trimming took 5 bases from V and 4 from J, leaving 18 bases between them. Germline assignment: CDR1 GTSNPN and CDR2 SVGIG (reference sequence). The CDR3 consists of 15 residues.

The table lists this clone with a few counts. V and J are TRBV7-3 and TRBJ2-1; 9 positions match TRBD2. Germline V lookup: CDR1 SGHTA, CDR2 FQGTGA. V lost 4 bases and J lost 8; bases outside the gene matches: 3. The CDR3 is 13 residues long. The CDR3 spells CASSSSGGYEQFF. The CDR3 region has the DNA TGTGCCAGCAGCTCCAGCGGGGGGTATGAGCAGTTCTTC.

The chain uses TRBV9 and TRBJ2-1; D is uncertain. V gave up 4 bases and J gave up 4 bases, with 9 bases separating them. CDR1 and CDR2 (germline): SGDLS, YYNGEE. This CDR3 region has 13 residues. CDR3 residues: CASSPTPYNEQFF. The CDR3 DNA reads TGTGCCAGCAGCCCGACTCCTTACAATGAGCAGTTCTTC.

This chain connects TRBV11-2 to TRBJ1-3; D uncertain. There are 15 residues in the CDR3. Trimming left V 5 bases short and J 1 base short, with 12 bases between. Looked up from germline, CDR1 is SGHAT and CDR2 is FQNNGV. CDR3 nucleotides: TGTGCCAGCAGCATGCCGGGAATGTCTGGAAACACCATATATTTT. Its translation is CASSMPGMSGNTIYF. The full variable domain, completed using reference TRBV11-2 and TRBJ1-3, is EAGVAQSPRYKIIEKRQSVAFWCNPISGHATLYWYQQILGQGPKLLIQFQNNGVVDDSQLPKDRFSAERLKGVDSTLKIQPAKLEDSAVYLCASSMPGMSGNTIYFGEGSWLTVV.

The chain joins TRBV6-5 to TRBJ2-5; possible D gene TRBD1, 5 bases. The CDR3 sequence is 15 residues long. V lost 5 bases to trimming and J lost 0 bases, with 13 bases between them. CDR1 is MNHEY and CDR2 is SVGAGI in the germline V gene. CDR3 nucleotides: TGTGCCAGCAGTCTCTCACGACAGTACCAAGAGACCCAGTACTTC. Translated, it gives CASSLSRQYQETQYF.

The V and J genes are TRBV4-1 and TRBJ1-4; D remains unclear. The CDR3 loop spans 14 amino acids. The germline CDR1 and CDR2 sequences are MGHRA and YSYEKL. V dropped 1 base and J dropped 8 bases, with 11 bases sitting between them. The CDR3 protein is CASSQVFAVEKLFF. As DNA, the CDR3 is TGCGCCAGCAGCCAAGTGTTTGCGGTCGAAAAACTGTTTTTT.

This clone was seen a handful of times. The chain has TRBV7-2 and TRBJ2-7; maybe TRBD2 (6 bases). Germline V CDR1 and CDR2: SGHTA, FQGNSA. This CDR3 has 12 amino acids. The V end was cut by 6 bases, the J end by 7 bases, with 13 bases between. The CDR3 sequence is CASSSNAGEQYF. The CDR3 DNA reads as TGTGCCAGCAGTTCCAACGCGGGGGAGCAGTACTTC.

This clone occurred a few times. The J gene is TRBJ1-5, the V gene TRBV5-1; D is unresolved. Germline loops: CDR1 SGHRS, CDR2 YFSETQ. The CDR3 has 16 amino acids. Trimming shortened V by 0 bases and J by 1 base, and 11 bases separated the two germline ends. CDR3 region: CASSLEGGPSNQPQHF. DNA of the CDR3: TGCGCCAGCAGCTTGGAAGGAGGGCCGAGCAATCAGCCCCAGCATTTT.

The chain is built from TRBV28 and TRBJ2-6; D uncertain. This CDR3 spans 15 amino acids. The V end was cut by 4 bases, the J end by 0 bases, with 7 bases between. The germline gives CDR1 MDHEN, CDR2 SYDVKM. The CDR3 nucleotides are TGTGCCAGCAGTTGGGCCATCTCTGGGGCCAACGTCCTGACTTTC. Translated: CASSWAISGANVLTF. The full variable domain, in which reference TRBV28 and TRBJ2-6 provide the parts outside the CDR3, is DVKVTQSSRYLVKRTGEKVFLECVQDMDHENMFWYRQDPGLGLRLIYFSYDVKMKEKGDIPEGYSVSREKKERFSLILESASTNQTSMYLCASSWAISGANVLTFGAGSRLTVL.

The rearrangement links TRBV5-4 to TRBJ2-1, with TRBD1 matching over 8 bases. The CDR3 extends over 15 amino acids. Trimming at V came to 4 bases and at J to 6 bases, leaving 9 bases not matched to a gene. The V gene's germline CDR1 is SGHNT and CDR2 YYREEE (reference sequence). The CDR3 sequence is CASSIRQGQGNEQFF. The CDR3 DNA follows: TGTGCCAGCAGCATTAGACAGGGGCAGGGCAATGAGCAGTTCTTC.

Comments on this clone: This specimen includes other DNA sequences encoding the same CDR3. The chain recombines TRBV18 with TRBJ1-5, with 7 bases matching TRBD1. CDR3 length equals 15 residues. The germline V gene has CDR1 KGHSH and CDR2 LQKENI. The ends lost 2 bases at V and 2 bases at J; junction bases unmatched: 3. The CDR3: CASSPTGVGNQPQHF. Written as DNA, the CDR3 is TGTGCCAGCTCACCAACAGGGGTTGGCAATCAGCCCCAGCATTTT. Using reference TRBV18 and TRBJ1-5 for the parts outside the CDR3, the full variable domain is NAGVMQNPRHLVRRRGQEARLRCSPMKGHSHVYWYRQLPEEGLKFMVYLQKENIIDESGMPKERFSAEFPKEGPSILRIQQVVRGDSAAYFCASSPTGVGNQPQHFGDGTRLSIL.

This clone was observed a handful of times. This chain joins TRBV7-9 and TRBJ1-3; TRBD1 might be the D (6 bases). The CDR3 is made up of 15 amino acids. In germline, CDR1 is SEHNR, CDR2 FQNEAQ (reference sequence). The V end was cut by 3 bases, the J end by 0 bases, with 9 bases between. CDR3 DNA: TGTGCCAGCAGCTTCGACAGGAACTCTGGAAACACCATATATTTT. Protein product: CASSFDRNSGNTIYF.

The sample holds a few counts of this clone. Other DNA sequences within the sample encode an identical CDR3. The DNA for the CDR3 is TGCGCCAGCAGCTTGAGGGGGGGCACTGAAGCTTTCTTT. Its protein is CASSLRGGTEAFF. The chain joins TRBV5-1 to TRBJ1-1; D possibly corresponds to TRBD1 (6 bases). This CDR3 has 13 residues. Germline V lookup: CDR1 SGHRS, CDR2 YFSETQ. The ends were cut back, 1 base at V and 4 bases at J, with 8 bases in the middle.

This clone has a handful of counts. The chain is built from TRBV18 and TRBJ2-1; weak D call: TRBD2 (6 bases). The V end lost 1 base, the J end lost 5 bases, and 12 bases lay between the germline ends. Germline V gene lookup returns CDR1 KGHSH and CDR2 LQKENI. This CDR3 has 15 residues. CDR3 sequence (DNA): TGTGCCAGCTCACCACTGCAGGGCGGGGACAATGAGCAGTTCTTC. The encoded protein is CASSPLQGGDNEQFF.

This clone was detected a few times. V and J are TRBV11-1 and TRBJ1-1, with D maybe TRBD1 (5 bases). The germline gives CDR1 SGHAT, CDR2 FQDESV (reference sequence). V gave up 3 bases and J gave up 3 bases, with 11 bases separating them. The CDR3 runs to 14 residues. The CDR3 protein is CASSLFGGDTEAFF. For the CDR3, the DNA is TGTGCCAGCAGCTTGTTTGGAGGGGACACTGAAGCTTTCTTT.

As for this clone: Other DNA sequences in this specimen translate into the identical CDR3. The chain is built from TRBV30 and TRBJ1-1, with D perhaps TRBD1 (5 bases). Germline V CDR1 and CDR2: GTSNPN, SVGIG (reference sequence). Between the trimmed V and J ends, which lost 2 bases and 4 bases, there was a span of 11 bases. The CDR3 runs 13 residues. CDR3 region: CAWSRGGSTEAFF. CDR3 nucleotide sequence: TGTGCCTGGAGTCGGGGGGGTAGCACTGAAGCTTTCTTT. The full variable domain, with the rest looked up from reference TRBV30 and TRBJ1-1, is SQTIHQWPATLVQPVGSPLSLECTVEGTSNPNLYWYRQAAGRGLQLLFYSVGIGQISSEVPQNLSASRPQDRQFILSSKKLLLSDSGFYLCAWSRGGSTEAFFGQGTRLTVV.

This chain connects TRBV7-9 to TRBJ2-7; 10 nucleotides agree with TRBD1. V gave up 2 bases and J gave up 6 bases; unmatched junction bases: 7. Per the germline V gene, CDR1 is SEHNR and CDR2 is FQNEAQ (reference sequence). This CDR3 contains 15 residues. The DNA of the CDR3 is TGTGCCAGCAGCTTAAGGGACAGGGGAGGCGGCGAGCAGTACTTC. Its protein is CASSLRDRGGGEQYF.